The 25 T cell receptor beta chains reported below all come from one sample, sequenced in a study of shared clonotypes between healthy human individuals. Data came from immunoSEQ multiplex PCR; TCRdb stores just in-frame clones and leaves some out. The table lists 980,000 or so clones, 70% to 85% of them singletons. Sequencing input: memory CD4+ T cells sorted from blood. Subset of the sample: CD45RA-negative fraction. These receptors originate from a man in his late teens or twenties in good health.

V usage is TRBV9 and J usage is TRBJ2-5; D uncertain. V was shortened by 3 bases and J by 5 bases, with 14 bases between the two germline ends. Germline V CDR1 and CDR2: SGDLS, YYNGEE. There are 14 residues in the CDR3. DNA of the CDR3: TGTGCCAGCAGCGCGGTGGGCCCCGGGGAGACCCAGTACTTC. As protein: CASSAVGPGETQYF.

V is TRBV4-1 and J is TRBJ2-7, with D unresolved. The CDR3 has 16 amino acids. Germline CDR1 is MGHRA and CDR2 is YSYEKL. V lost 0 bases and J lost 5, with 17 bases in between. The CDR3 sequence is CASSQDRGLLRDEQYF. As DNA, the CDR3 is TGCGCCAGCAGCCAAGATCGCGGCCTACTTAGAGACGAGCAGTACTTC.

This clone occurred once. The chain has TRBV5-4 and TRBJ1-1; unclear D gene. The V end lost 4 bases, the J end lost 0 bases, and 13 bases lay between the germline ends. CDR1 and CDR2 from the germline V gene are SGHNT and YYREEE (reference sequence). CDR3 length equals 15 residues. This CDR3 reads CASSAGSTVNTEAFF. As DNA, the CDR3 is TGTGCCAGCAGCGCCGGTTCGACGGTGAACACTGAAGCTTTCTTT.

In its sample, this clone was seen a few times. The same CDR3 is also encoded by other DNA sequences in this sample. V usage is TRBV10-3 and J usage is TRBJ1-5; D gene ambiguous. CDR3 length: 13 amino acids. V was shortened by 5 bases and J by 2 bases, with 7 bases between the two germline ends. The germline V gene has CDR1 ENHRY and CDR2 SYGVKD. This CDR3 reads CAISPDGNQPQHF. CDR3 DNA: TGTGCCATCAGTCCCGATGGCAATCAGCCCCAGCATTTT.

In DNA form, the CDR3 reads TGTGCCAGCAGTGAATATCCGGGACGGCAAACTAATGAAAAACTGTTTTTT. Residues: CASSEYPGRQTNEKLFF. The J gene is TRBJ1-4, the V gene TRBV25-1; TRBD1 is a possible D gene (5 bases). Germline-derived CDR1 and CDR2 are MGHDK and SYGVNS. This CDR3 contains 17 residues. V gave up 0 bases and J gave up 1 base, with 12 bases separating them.

Turning to this clone: Additional DNA sequences in this sample encode the identical CDR3. The gene calls are TRBV6-5 and TRBJ1-5, with 7 bases fitting TRBD1. Germline V gene sequence: CDR1 MNHEY, CDR2 SVGAGI. J was trimmed by 7 bases and V by 6 bases; bases with no gene match: 6. This CDR3 is 13 amino acids long. The CDR3: CASSSGGWQPQHF. The CDR3 DNA follows: TGTGCCAGCAGCTCAGGGGGTTGGCAGCCCCAGCATTTT.

This chain connects TRBV19 to TRBJ2-7, with 15 bases that match TRBD2. Germline values: CDR1 LNHDA, CDR2 SQIVND (reference sequence). The CDR3 extends over 19 amino acids. V lost 2 bases to trimming and J lost 0 bases; unmatched junction nucleotides: 8. This CDR3 is CASSIKGLAGGIRSYEQYF. CDR3 in DNA: TGTGCCAGTAGTATAAAGGGACTAGCGGGGGGCATACGCTCCTACGAGCAGTACTTC.

V usage is TRBV19 and J usage is TRBJ2-1; 10 bases are a match to TRBD2. The CDR3 runs 15 residues. V lost 7 bases and J lost 2; bases outside the gene matches: 5. Germline CDR1 and CDR2: LNHDA and SQIVND (reference sequence). DNA of the CDR3: TGTGCCAGTATCGCTAGCGGGAGACCCTACAATGAGCAGTTCTTC. Translated, it gives CASIASGRPYNEQFF.

This clone has more than one count but fewer than ten. This rearrangement joins TRBV11-1 to TRBJ1-1, with unresolved D. V was cut by 3 bases and J by 7 bases, with 6 bases left in between. The CDR3 runs 11 residues. Germline CDR1 SGHAT, CDR2 FQDESV (reference sequence). The CDR3 protein is CASSFGVEAFF. CDR3 in DNA: TGTGCCAGCAGCTTTGGGGTTGAAGCTTTCTTT.

The V gene is TRBV6-5, the J gene TRBJ1-2; D is ambiguous. This CDR3 has 13 amino acids. Between the trimmed V and J ends, which lost 0 bases and 3 bases, there was a span of 5 bases. Germline lookup yields CDR1 MNHEY and CDR2 SVGAGI. Here the CDR3 reads CASSYSWDYGYTF. In DNA, the CDR3 is TGTGCCAGCAGTTACTCTTGGGACTATGGCTACACCTTC.

This clone was detected only once. The chain recombines TRBV2 with TRBJ2-7; TRBD1 matches at 9 bases. The CDR3 contains 14 residues. V lost 5 bases to trimming and J lost 5 bases; unmatched junction nucleotides: 7. Germline CDR1 SNHLY, CDR2 FYNNEI. CDR3 residues: CASSRGQGMNEQYF. In DNA form, the CDR3 reads TGTGCCAGCAGTAGAGGACAGGGGATGAACGAGCAGTACTTC.

This sequence joins TRBV4-3 and TRBJ2-1; 10 bases line up with TRBD2. CDR1 is LGHNA, CDR2 YSLEER, per germline. The CDR3 is 18 amino acids. The V segment lost 0 bases and the J segment 7 bases; nucleotides outside the gene matches: 12. The DNA of the CDR3 is TGCGCCAGCAGCCAAGATGTAAGAGGACTAGCGGCCTTGAATGAGCAGTTCTTC. Its protein is CASSQDVRGLAALNEQFF.

CDR3 sequence: CASSSPGGGNYGYTF. CDR3 sequence (DNA): TGTGCCAGCAGTTCTCCCGGCGGGGGGAACTATGGCTACACCTTC. The chain is built from TRBV28 and TRBJ1-2, with D possibly being TRBD1 (5 bases). The CDR3 contains 15 residues. Germline-derived CDR1 and CDR2 are MDHEN and SYDVKM. Between the trimmed V and J ends, which lost 4 bases and 2 bases, there was a span of 14 bases.

The chain links TRBV5-4 to TRBJ2-7; tentatively, D is TRBD1 (5 bases). V was trimmed by 1 base and J by 7 bases, leaving 18 bases between them. CDR1 is SGHNT, CDR2 YYREEE, per germline (reference sequence). The CDR3 is made up of 15 amino acids. The CDR3 DNA reads as TGTGCCAGCAGCTTGCCGGGTTTGGGGCTGCAGGAGCAGTACTTC. It is translated as CASSLPGLGLQEQYF.

This sequence joins TRBV11-2 and TRBJ2-1; no definite D call. The CDR3 extends over 12 amino acids. CDR1 is SGHAT and CDR2 is FQNNGV in the germline V gene. The germline V and J ends were trimmed by 6 bases and 7 bases, with 10 bases remaining between them. CDR3 residues: CASRGLGNEQFF. CDR3 nucleotide sequence: TGTGCCAGCAGGGGCTTGGGGAATGAGCAGTTCTTC.

V usage is TRBV9 and J usage is TRBJ1-6; D not certain. Trimming took off 0 bases at V and 7 bases at J, with 14 bases between the two ends. The length of the CDR3 is 16 residues. Germline V gives CDR1 SGDLS, CDR2 YYNGEE. The CDR3 is CASSVETDSRNSPLHF. DNA for the CDR3: TGTGCCAGCAGCGTAGAAACGGATTCGAGGAATTCACCCCTCCACTTT.

The V gene is TRBV30, the J gene TRBJ2-7, with D hard to call. The ends were cut back, 2 bases at V and 5 bases at J, with 10 bases in the middle. This CDR3 has 12 amino acids. Germline V gene data show CDR1 as GTSNPN and CDR2 as SVGIG (reference sequence). As DNA, the CDR3 is TGTGCCTGGAGTTCGACCAGCCACGAGCAGTACTTC. This translates into CAWSSTSHEQYF. Complete variable domain (other parts from reference TRBV30 and TRBJ2-7): SQTIHQWPATLVQPVGSPLSLECTVEGTSNPNLYWYRQAAGRGLQLLFYSVGIGQISSEVPQNLSASRPQDRQFILSSKKLLLSDSGFYLCAWSSTSHEQYFGPGTRLTVT.

This clone was seen a handful of times. V is TRBV5-4 and J is TRBJ1-2; D is unresolved. Trimming stripped 4 bases from V and 2 bases from J, with 6 bases between. Germline-derived CDR1 and CDR2 are SGHNT and YYREEE (reference sequence). CDR3 size: 12 residues. CDR3 sequence (DNA): TGTGCCAGCAGCGGGAGGAACTATGGCTACACCTTC. Its translation is CASSGRNYGYTF.

This clone was found once. One end of the junction fails to match germline, which may point to a read error. V gene TRBV5-1 combines with J gene TRBJ2-1, with 7 bases matching TRBD2. In germline, CDR1 is SGHRS, CDR2 YFSETQ. The CDR3 is made up of 16 amino acids. This CDR3 reads CATSSTSALSYNEQFF. DNA for the CDR3: TGCGCCACCAGCTCCACTAGCGCACTCTCCTACAATGAGCAGTTCTTC.

As to this clone: Relative to the germline gene, one junction end is altered; a read error may explain this. The chain couples TRBV7-7 to TRBJ2-3; weak D call: TRBD2 (7 bases). The V gene's germline CDR1 is SSHAT and CDR2 FNYEAQ (reference sequence). The CDR3 sequence is 14 residues long. Here the CDR3 reads CASSSGGRTDTQYF. The DNA for the CDR3 is TGTGCTAGCAGCTCGGGGGGCCGTACAGATACGCAGTATTTT.

The rearrangement links TRBV6-1 to TRBJ1-5, with TRBD1 as a possible D gene (6 bases). The CDR3 is made up of 12 amino acids. Germline CDR1 is MNHNS and CDR2 is SASEGT. Trimming removed 8 bases from V and 6 bases from J, with 11 bases in between. CDR3 DNA: TGTGCCAGCGAGGACAGCGGTCAGCCCCAGCATTTT. Translation gives CASEDSGQPQHF.

The chain links TRBV11-2 to TRBJ1-6; no firm D call. Germline V gene sequence: CDR1 SGHAT, CDR2 FQNNGV. The V gene lost 0 bases and the J gene lost 0 bases, with 9 bases spanning the gap. This CDR3 region has 17 residues. CDR3: CASSLDPGSSYNSPLHF. The CDR3 nucleotides are TGTGCCAGCAGCTTAGATCCGGGCTCCTCCTATAATTCACCCCTCCACTTT.

V and J are TRBV7-2 and TRBJ2-1, with D possibly being TRBD1 (5 bases). Trimming removed 4 bases from V and 3 bases from J, with 10 bases in between. The CDR3 sequence is 14 residues long. Looked up from germline, CDR1 is SGHTA and CDR2 is FQGNSA. Here the CDR3 DNA reads TGTGCCAGCAGCTCGGACACGGTCTACAATGAGCAGTTCTTC. As protein: CASSSDTVYNEQFF. The variable domain in full, completed from reference TRBV7-2 and TRBJ2-1, reads GAGVSQSPSNKVTEKGKDVELRCDPISGHTALYWYRQSLGQGLEFLIYFQGNSAPDKSGLPSDRFSAERTGGSVSTLTIQRTQQEDSAVYLCASSSDTVYNEQFFGPGTRLTVL.

The V gene is TRBV7-9, the J gene TRBJ1-4; perhaps TRBD1 as D (5 bases). The CDR3 contains 13 residues. From germline, CDR1 is SEHNR and CDR2 FQNEAQ (reference sequence). Trimming stripped 5 bases from V and 10 bases from J, with 14 bases between. CDR3 residues: CASSLTEGRKLFF. The CDR3 nucleotides read TGTGCCAGCAGCCTTACCGAGGGGAGAAAACTGTTTTTT.

DNA for the CDR3: TGTGCCATCAGCCTACAGGGGATCAGCTACACCTTC. It translates to CAISLQGISYTF. This rearrangement joins TRBV10-3 to TRBJ1-2, with 7 bases aligning to TRBD1. Germline trimming cut 6 bases from V and 9 bases from J; bases unmatched to any gene: 7. CDR1 and CDR2 from the germline V gene are ENHRY and SYGVKD. CDR3 length: 12 residues.